This T cell receptor beta chain was obtained from a study of blood T cell repertoires in COVID-19. Study summary: The cDNA or gDNA used as material had been derived from T cells, B-cell-depleted T cells, or PBMCs.

TCRdb keeps only in-frame clones here, not all; method: immunoSEQ multiplex PCR. The sample has about 270,000 clones; about 82% are singletons. The sequence came from a woman between 50 and 59 years old with active or convalescent COVID-19. Sequenced sample: peripheral blood.

CDR3 DNA: TGTGCCAGCAGTTTTTCGACAGGGACCTATGGCTACACCTTC. This sequence encodes CASSFSTGTYGYTF. The V and J genes are TRBV27 and TRBJ1-2, with TRBD1 identical over 7 bases. This CDR3 spans 14 amino acids. V was clipped by 3 bases and J by 4 bases; unmatched bases: 5. Germline lookup yields CDR1 MNHEY and CDR2 SMNVEV (reference sequence).